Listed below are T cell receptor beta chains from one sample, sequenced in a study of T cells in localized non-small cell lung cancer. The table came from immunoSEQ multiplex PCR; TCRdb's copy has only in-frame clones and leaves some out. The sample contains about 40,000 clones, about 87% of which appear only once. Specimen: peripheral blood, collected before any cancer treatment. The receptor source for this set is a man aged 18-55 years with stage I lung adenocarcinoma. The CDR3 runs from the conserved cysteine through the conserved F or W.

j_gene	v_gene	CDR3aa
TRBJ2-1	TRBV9	CASSVTLAGGPYNEQFF
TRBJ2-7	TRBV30	CAWSDRAEQYF
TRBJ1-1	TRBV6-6	CASSYSNTYEAFF
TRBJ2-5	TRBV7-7	CASSRTGQETQYF
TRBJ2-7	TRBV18	CASLYGPNEREYF
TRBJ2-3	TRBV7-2	CASSLSVSTDTQYF
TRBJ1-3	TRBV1	CTSSRRPPRAGNTIYF
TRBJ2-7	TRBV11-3	CSSSLQGSYEQYF
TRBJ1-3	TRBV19	CASSITGGSGNTIYF
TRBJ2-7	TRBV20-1	CSAGRAYEQYF
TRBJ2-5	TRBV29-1	CSVGQVKRETQYF
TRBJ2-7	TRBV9	CASSVLTQLTQSYEQYF
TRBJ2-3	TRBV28	CASSSRSGTVTDTQYF
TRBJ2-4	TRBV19	CASSRKSTTRSGNIQYF
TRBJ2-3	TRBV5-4	CAMGTGGYTDTQYF
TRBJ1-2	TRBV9	CASSPTSPGEYGYTF
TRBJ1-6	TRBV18	CASSPLDRDSSPLHF
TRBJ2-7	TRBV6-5	CASSYRARSIYEQYF
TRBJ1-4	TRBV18	CASSPGQPATNEKLFF
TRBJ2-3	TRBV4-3	CASSQSHGSTDTQYF
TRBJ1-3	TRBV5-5	CASSLSWGAISGNTIYF
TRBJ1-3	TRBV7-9	CATDQGRSGNTIYF
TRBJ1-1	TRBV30	CAWSSLGTEAFF
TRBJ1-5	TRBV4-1	CASSLSINQPQHF
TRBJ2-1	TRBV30	CAWKRTGWINEQFF
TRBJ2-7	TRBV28	CASQTALYEQYF
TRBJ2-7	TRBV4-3	CASSQDLASYEQYF
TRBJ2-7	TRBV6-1	CASSRDSQRQYF
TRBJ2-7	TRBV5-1	CASSISGGSSYEQYF